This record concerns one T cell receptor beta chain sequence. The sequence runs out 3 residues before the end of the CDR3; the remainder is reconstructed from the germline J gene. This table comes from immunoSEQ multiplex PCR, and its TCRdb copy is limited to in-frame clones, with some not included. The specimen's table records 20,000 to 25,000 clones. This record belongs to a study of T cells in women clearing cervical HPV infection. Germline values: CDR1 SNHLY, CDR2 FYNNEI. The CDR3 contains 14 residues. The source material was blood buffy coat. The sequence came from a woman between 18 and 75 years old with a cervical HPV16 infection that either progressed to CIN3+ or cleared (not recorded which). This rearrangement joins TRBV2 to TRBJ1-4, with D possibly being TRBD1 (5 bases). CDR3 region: CASLRDSYNSPLFF. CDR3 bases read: TGTGCCAGCCTCCGTGACAGTTATAATTCACCA.